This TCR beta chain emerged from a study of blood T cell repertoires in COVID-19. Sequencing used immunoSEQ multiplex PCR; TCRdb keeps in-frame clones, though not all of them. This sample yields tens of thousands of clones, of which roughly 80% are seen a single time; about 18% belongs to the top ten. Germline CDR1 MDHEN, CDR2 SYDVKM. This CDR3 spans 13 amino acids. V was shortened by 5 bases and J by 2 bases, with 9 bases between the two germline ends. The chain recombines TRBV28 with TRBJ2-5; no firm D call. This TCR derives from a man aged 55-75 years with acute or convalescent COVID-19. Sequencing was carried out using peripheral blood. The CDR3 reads CASSGSKQETQYF. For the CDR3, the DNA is TGTGCCAGCAGTGGTAGTAAGCAAGAGACCCAGTACTTC.